Listed here are 28 T cell receptor beta chains from one sample, sequenced in a study of cytomegalovirus exposure and HLA in healthy donors. Researchers ran the PCR with 60 Vbeta and 13 Jbeta primers. Profiling relied on immunoSEQ multiplex PCR, and the TCRdb table lists in-frame clones only, not all of them. The sample records about 180,000 clones, roughly four fifths being singletons. Sequenced input: PBMCs. The receptor set was obtained from a man aged 18 to 29 in good health and CMV-seronegative.

The chain carries TRBV6-1 and TRBJ1-3, with D possibly matching TRBD1 (6 bases). Germline-derived CDR1 and CDR2 are MNHNS and SASEGT. The CDR3 has 16 amino acids. The germline V and J ends were trimmed by 2 bases and 3 bases, with 14 bases remaining between them. CDR3 amino acids: CASSERGGLGGNTIYF. Written as DNA, the CDR3 is TGTGCCAGCAGTGAAAGGGGGGGTCTTGGTGGAAACACCATATATTTT.

The genes are TRBV19 and TRBJ2-2; TRBD2 aligns across 7 bases. This CDR3 spans 16 amino acids. V shed 1 base, J shed 6 bases, and the junction held 8 bases outside the gene matches. From germline, CDR1 is LNHDA and CDR2 SQIVND (reference sequence). As DNA, the CDR3 is TGTGCCAGTAGTATAGTGGCGGGAGTGGGAGCCGGGGAGCTGTTTTTT. Encoded protein: CASSIVAGVGAGELFF.

The genes are TRBV28 and TRBJ1-6; D is uncertain. CDR1 MDHEN and CDR2 SYDVKM come from the germline V gene. This CDR3 spans 12 amino acids. The V and J ends lost 6 bases and 13 bases respectively, with 13 bases between them. The CDR3 spells CASSSSRVPLHF. DNA of the CDR3: TGTGCCAGCAGCAGTAGTCGGGTGCCCCTCCACTTT.

The chain links TRBV30 to TRBJ2-6; D may be TRBD2 (5 bases). The germline V and J ends were trimmed by 5 bases and 3 bases, with 5 bases remaining between them. CDR3 length: 12 amino acids. CDR1 is GTSNPN and CDR2 is SVGIG in the germline V gene (reference sequence). The CDR3 DNA sequence: TGTGCCTGGGGAGGTGGGGCCAACGTCCTGACTTTC. It is translated as CAWGGGANVLTF.

The J gene is TRBJ1-2, the V gene TRBV19; no definite D call. Germline-derived CDR1 and CDR2 are LNHDA and SQIVND (reference sequence). The CDR3 loop spans 13 amino acids. Trimming took 6 bases from V and 8 from J, leaving 16 bases between them. The CDR3: CASSPEGLLGYTF. CDR3 DNA: TGTGCCAGTAGCCCGGAGGGTCTCTTGGGCTACACCTTC.

The chain has TRBV6-5 and TRBJ2-3; a possible D gene is TRBD1 (5 bases). There are 11 residues in the CDR3. Deletions cut 7 bases from V and 5 bases from J, with 7 bases between. Germline V gene data show CDR1 as MNHEY and CDR2 as SVGAGI. CDR3 residues: CASIRGDTQYF. The CDR3 DNA is TGTGCCAGCATTAGGGGAGATACGCAGTATTTT.

V gene TRBV5-4 combines with J gene TRBJ2-1; a possible D gene is TRBD2 (7 bases). CDR3 length: 15 residues. Germline V gives CDR1 SGHNT, CDR2 YYREEE (reference sequence). The V gene lost 5 bases and the J gene lost 8 bases, with 20 bases spanning the gap. The CDR3 sequence is CASRPAAGEGDEQFF. In nucleotides, the CDR3 is TGTGCCAGCAGGCCAGCGGCAGGGGAGGGCGATGAGCAGTTCTTC.

A word on this clone: One end of the junction is discordant with germline, which a read error may explain. The gene calls are TRBV6-1 and TRBJ2-6, with 8 nucleotides matching TRBD1. This CDR3 spans 15 amino acids. CDR1 MNHNS and CDR2 SASEGT come from the germline V gene. The CDR3 region has the DNA TGTGCCAGCAGGGCAGGGGGCGCTGGGGCCAATGTCCTGACTTTC. Its translation: CASRAGGAGANVLTF.

The chain has TRBV30 and TRBJ1-1; D possibly corresponds to TRBD1 (5 bases). This CDR3 has 13 amino acids. V lost 8 bases and J lost 1, with 14 bases in between. CDR1 GTSNPN and CDR2 SVGIG come from the germline V gene (reference sequence). CDR3 bases: TGTGCCCTGGGGGGAAATGGGAACACTGAAGCTTTCTTT. Its protein product is CALGGNGNTEAFF.

The genes are TRBV27 and TRBJ2-7; 9 nucleotides agree with TRBD1. V was clipped by 4 bases and J by 6 bases; unmatched bases: 10. In germline, CDR1 is MNHEY, CDR2 SMNVEV (reference sequence). CDR3 length: 15 residues. CDR3 bases: TGTGCCAGCAGTTGGGACAGGGAAAAGTCCGGCGAGCAGTACTTC. This encodes CASSWDREKSGEQYF.

The chain is built from TRBV9 and TRBJ2-1, with D possibly matching TRBD1 (5 bases). CDR3 length equals 14 residues. The germline CDR1 and CDR2 sequences are SGDLS and YYNGEE. With 0 bases removed from V and 5 bases from J, the gap between germline ends came to 9 bases. CDR3 coding DNA: TGTGCCAGCAGCGTAGGTGGCAGGGACAATGAGCAGTTCTTC. Its translation is CASSVGGRDNEQFF.

A single count supports this clone. The chain recombines TRBV5-1 with TRBJ2-7; a possible D gene is TRBD1 (6 bases). The CDR3 is 14 amino acids. In germline, CDR1 is SGHRS, CDR2 YFSETQ. V was pared by 0 bases and J by 3 bases, with 10 bases between. The CDR3: CASSLGRTDYEQYF. CDR3 nucleotide sequence: TGCGCCAGCAGCTTGGGCCGGACAGACTACGAGCAGTACTTC.

This rearrangement joins TRBV6-5 to TRBJ1-6; a weak D match, TRBD1 (5 bases). The CDR3 runs to 14 residues. CDR1 is MNHEY, CDR2 SVGAGI, per germline. V lost 2 bases to trimming and J lost 5 bases, with 7 bases between them. The CDR3 loop reads CASSYRGNNSPLHF. CDR3 nucleotides: TGTGCCAGCAGTTACCGGGGGAATAATTCACCCCTCCACTTT.

The V and J genes are TRBV6-1 and TRBJ2-2, with 8 bases fitting TRBD2. CDR1 and CDR2 (germline): MNHNS, SASEGT. The CDR3 is 16 amino acids. Germline trimming cut 0 bases from V and 4 bases from J; bases unmatched to any gene: 4. DNA of the CDR3: TGTGCCAGCAGTGAAGCTGCGGGAGGTGGCACCGGGGAGCTGTTTTTT. Amino acid sequence: CASSEAAGGGTGELFF.

The chain joins TRBV2 to TRBJ2-5; 9 bases are a match to TRBD1. Germline CDR1 and CDR2: SNHLY and FYNNEI. J was trimmed by 14 bases and V by 6 bases; bases with no gene match: 7. The CDR3 loop spans 11 amino acids. CDR3 DNA sequence: TGTGCCAGCAGGGGGGTGACAGGGGGATACTTC. This gives the protein CASRGVTGGYF.

This chain links TRBV30 with TRBJ1-5; 8 nucleotides agree with TRBD1. The V gene end was trimmed by 4 bases and the J gene end by 1 base; junction bases not matched to a gene: 12. Germline V gene sequence: CDR1 GTSNPN, CDR2 SVGIG (reference sequence). This CDR3 has 17 amino acids. The CDR3 region has the DNA TGTGCCTGGAACCGACGGACAGGGACCGAAAGCAATCAGCCCCAGCATTTT. Encoded protein: CAWNRRTGTESNQPQHF. The whole variable domain, filled in from reference TRBV30 and TRBJ1-5, reads SQTIHQWPATLVQPVGSPLSLECTVEGTSNPNLYWYRQAAGRGLQLLFYSVGIGQISSEVPQNLSASRPQDRQFILSSKKLLLSDSGFYLCAWNRRTGTESNQPQHFGDGTRLSIL.

The chain is built from TRBV6-5 and TRBJ2-1; TRBD2 matches 7 bases. The CDR3 has 13 residues. Germline CDR1 reads MNHEY; CDR2 reads SVGAGI. Trimming removed 6 bases from V and 3 bases from J; junction bases left unmatched: 2. CDR3 sequence: CASRGGGYNEQFF. CDR3 sequence (DNA): TGTGCCAGCAGGGGCGGGGGCTACAATGAGCAGTTCTTC.

There are a few counts of this clone. J is TRBJ2-2 and V is TRBV27; 9 nucleotides line up with TRBD1. The V and J ends lost 4 bases and 13 bases, in that order; junction bases with no gene match: 13. The V gene's germline CDR1 is MNHEY and CDR2 SMNVEV (reference sequence). The CDR3 has 15 amino acids. The CDR3 here is CASSSRTGAPVGLFF. CDR3 sequence (DNA): TGTGCCAGCAGTTCCCGGACAGGGGCCCCGGTGGGGCTGTTTTTT.

The genes are TRBV11-2 and TRBJ2-2; tentatively, D is TRBD1 (6 bases). The CDR3 totals 12 residues. Trimming removed 5 bases at V and 6 bases at J, with 7 bases between. The germline V gene has CDR1 SGHAT and CDR2 FQNNGV. The CDR3 sequence is CASSPGAGELFF. The CDR3 coding sequence is TGTGCCAGCAGCCCAGGGGCCGGGGAGCTGTTTTTT.

A few counts support this clone. Here the CDR3 reads CAMVDRVGEKLFF. CDR3 bases: TGTGCCATGGTGGACAGGGTTGGTGAAAAACTGTTTTTT. The rearrangement joins TRBV2 to TRBJ1-4, with 8 nucleotides matching TRBD1. The V segment lost 10 bases and the J segment 7 bases; nucleotides outside the gene matches: 8. Looked up from germline, CDR1 is SNHLY and CDR2 is FYNNEI. The CDR3 is 13 amino acids.

The chain has TRBV28 and TRBJ2-2, with a weak D call TRBD2 (6 bases). The V gene lost 3 bases and the J gene lost 6 bases, with 14 bases spanning the gap. Germline V gives CDR1 MDHEN, CDR2 SYDVKM. This CDR3 region has 15 residues. The CDR3 loop is CASSFLAGFAGELFF. The DNA for the CDR3 is TGTGCCAGCAGTTTTCTGGCGGGGTTCGCCGGGGAGCTGTTTTTT.

This sequence joins TRBV28 and TRBJ1-1, with 10 bases matching TRBD1. This CDR3 has 16 amino acids. Germline V gene sequence: CDR1 MDHEN, CDR2 SYDVKM. Trimming removed 3 bases from V and 1 base from J; junction bases left unmatched: 5. The CDR3, as DNA: TGTGCCAGCAGTTTTGACAGGGGGCGCGGGAACACTGAAGCTTTCTTT. This encodes CASSFDRGRGNTEAFF.

The gene calls are TRBV19 and TRBJ1-4; 8 nucleotides align to TRBD1. The CDR3 has 15 amino acids. Germline lookup yields CDR1 LNHDA and CDR2 SQIVND (reference sequence). V shed 5 bases and J 8 bases; nucleotides not matched to a gene: 10. DNA for the CDR3: TGTGCCAGTAGTCCCAGGGACAGGCGAGGAGAAAAACTGTTTTTT. It yields the protein CASSPRDRRGEKLFF.

This chain uses TRBV18 with TRBJ2-1; 13 nucleotides align to TRBD2. CDR3 length: 15 amino acids. CDR1 is KGHSH, CDR2 LQKENI, per germline. V was clipped by 3 bases and J by 7 bases; unmatched bases: 3. The DNA of the CDR3 is TGTGCCAGCTCACCCCGGACTAGCGGGAGAAATGAGCAGTTCTTC. Translating it yields CASSPRTSGRNEQFF.

This clone occurred once. J is TRBJ2-7 and V is TRBV7-9, with D tentatively TRBD1 (6 bases). Trimming pared 5 bases from V and 3 bases from J, leaving 17 bases between. The CDR3 sequence is 15 residues long. Germline V gene data show CDR1 as SEHNR and CDR2 as FQNEAQ (reference sequence). The CDR3 loop reads CASSPGTYLDYEQYF. CDR3 sequence (DNA): TGTGCCAGCAGCCCTGGGACATATCTGGACTACGAGCAGTACTTC. The whole variable domain, remainder taken from reference TRBV7-9 and TRBJ2-7, is DTGVSQNPRHKITKRGQNVTFRCDPISEHNRLYWYRQTLGQGPEFLTYFQNEAQLEKSRLLSDRFSAERPKGSFSTLEIQRTEQGDSAMYLCASSPGTYLDYEQYFGPGTRLTVT.

J is TRBJ2-1 and V is TRBV7-8; tentative D call: TRBD2 (5 bases). V lost 4 bases and J 5 bases, leaving 21 bases between the germline ends. The CDR3 length is 17 residues. The germline CDR1 and CDR2 sequences are SGHVS and FQNEAQ. The CDR3: CASSWVASPINHNEQFF. As DNA, the CDR3 is TGTGCCAGCAGCTGGGTAGCGTCACCCATAAACCACAATGAGCAGTTCTTC.

About this clone: The identical CDR3 is also encoded by other nucleotide sequences in the sample. This rearrangement joins TRBV5-1 to TRBJ1-2, with D possibly being TRBD1 (6 bases). V lost 4 bases, J lost 8 bases, and 12 bases lay in between. The CDR3 consists of 12 residues. Per the germline V gene, CDR1 is SGHRS and CDR2 is YFSETQ. The CDR3 bases are TGCGCCAGCAGCCCACAGGGTAGCGGCTACACCTTC. This gives the protein CASSPQGSGYTF.

This clone was seen more than once but under ten times. This chain links TRBV7-9 with TRBJ1-3, with D unclear. The CDR3 sequence is 12 residues long. The germline V gene has CDR1 SEHNR and CDR2 FQNEAQ (reference sequence). Deletions cut 5 bases from V and 3 bases from J, with 5 bases between. The CDR3 region is CASSHVGNTIYF. In DNA, the CDR3 is TGTGCCAGCAGCCATGTTGGAAACACCATATATTTT.